This T cell receptor (beta chain) was identified during a study of cytomegalovirus exposure and HLA in healthy donors (dated by TCRdb to 2016 to 2017). In the study overall: In an earlier analysis of 587 of the donors, approximately 300 Gb of sequence data and 100 million or so unique TCR beta sequences from about 190 million T cells were reported. Roughly 290 gigabases of sequencing data and tens of millions of unique TCR sequences made up an early release that covered about 640 HLA-typed donors. The genetic ancestry cluster associated with self-reported Caucasian donors included over 80% of the roughly 380 genotyped donors. The aim of the study was to test whether cataloging public T cell receptors could identify signatures of past pathogen exposure. The study profiled the T cell repertoires of fewer than 850 subjects by immunosequencing and related them to cytomegalovirus serostatus. Besides the first cohort of around 700 subjects, a separate validation cohort made up of over a hundred different subjects was used. The study combined high-throughput TCR immunosequencing, statistical association of individual TCRs with disease status, and machine learning to predict cytomegalovirus infection status. A later analysis re-examined previously published TCR beta repertoires from more than 650 donors and added high-resolution HLA genotyping to investigate patterns of TCR occurrence. Rather than using new phenotypic data, the later analysis identified candidate immune exposures from TCR beta sequences and from how often those sequences occurred across donors. An earlier analysis of a few hundred of the donors applied high-throughput TCR beta sequencing to assess whether each TCR beta V gene segment acted as functional or pseudogenic. Donor age, sex, ethnicity and CMV serostatus were compiled together with the repertoire data. In a later genetic analysis, genome-wide SNP genotypes for about 65% of the roughly 700 donors were used, and that subset was treated as a discovery cohort. Every repertoire in the discovery cohort had been generated on one and the same sequencing platform. HLA typing covered class I and class II loci at four-digit resolution. The number of typed donors differed by locus: roughly 629-640 for A, B, C, DRB1 and DQB1; 500 to 550 for DQA1; roughly 600 for DPA1; and roughly 450 for DPB1. Roughly five DR-DQ haplotypes were handled as single units for association and clustering, since linkage in the cohort was strong. On average, roughly 200,000 unique TCR beta nucleotide sequences were sequenced per donor among some 430 genotyped donors of the cohort, with roughly a sixth of those sequences being non-productive. The research as a whole found: Across donors, most TCR sequences were observed very rarely, whereas some public TCRs were present in many individuals. A later analysis reported that several top co-occurrence clusters appeared linked to parvovirus B19, influenza, CMV and Epstein-Barr virus. Presence/absence analyses assumed roughly uniform sequencing depth across donors, an assumption that may not hold. Because counts were too low, 15 to 20 rarely observed V segments, including chromosome 9 orphons, were excluded from the earlier analysis of 500 to 700 of the donors. The only immune exposure information available for the cohort was CMV serostatus. The cohort was sequenced for TCR beta chains only, and without alpha or paired-chain data the features that could be detected were limited. A later analysis found that HLA-associated TCR beta chains were more clonally expanded and had lower generation probabilities than equally common non-associated chains. The study gave a list of roughly 150 TCR beta chains associated with cytomegalovirus. In an earlier analysis of 450 to 750 of the donors, most TCR beta V segments appeared in productive rearrangements about 87% or about 30% of the time, broadly matching IMGT annotations. Linkage disequilibrium might explain the correlated functional status among segregating V segments, but an unknown experimental factor could not be ruled out. According to the authors, the approach could potentially be generalized to other disease states and immunological phenotypes. A group of highly shared sequence variants was considered likely to be a technical artifact of the sequencing pipeline. A later analysis associated about 17,000 TCR beta sequences with specific HLA alleles at a false discovery rate of 0.05. Some IMGT-functional V segments, including TRBV6-2 and TRBV6-3, could not be distinguished by the 87-base-pair reads and were therefore excluded. Compared with the approximately 710-donor mean, donors in an Asian-associated ancestry cluster had fewer N-insertions in productive TCRs, according to a later genetic analysis. Cytomegalovirus status was reported to be diagnosed by the classifier with high specificity and sensitivity in both the original and validation cohorts. A later analysis found that most CMV-associated TCR beta chains appeared HLA-restricted, with HLA associations seemingly driven largely by CMV exposure. In a later analysis, TCR association rates were found to vary across HLA loci, with the most associated TCRs seen for DRB1 alleles and the fewest for HLA-C alleles. Because HLA typing was missing for some donors at each locus, association tests included only the typed subset. A later genetic analysis associated a missense DCLRE1C variant with V-gene and J-gene trimming of TCR beta chains, and an independent cohort replicated the association. In vitro tests confirmed that three of the cytomegalovirus-associated TCR beta chains recognize cytomegalovirus antigens. Assigning TCR associations to individual alleles was difficult when HLA alleles, especially DR and DQ, strongly co-occurred. A further reported finding was that TCR beta sequences accurately predicted the HLA-A and HLA-B alleles for most subjects in the first cohort.

Trimming at the junction amounts to 5 bases on V and 2 bases on J, and the germline ends lie 7 bases apart. The CDR3 measures 13 amino acids from cysteine to phenylalanine. The read is trimmed to its CDR3 DNA, 39 bases read in frame from base 1. For CDR1 and CDR2, the germline V gene lists SGHAT and FQNNGV. In total, 630 or so healthy bone marrow donors made up the cohort. All cohort members were sampled while nominally healthy, although unrecorded immune exposures were likely present. The donor was CMV seropositive and belonged to the group of a few hundred seropositive cohort members. A peripheral blood sample was provided by each donor, and peripheral blood mononuclear cells were used for TCR beta sequencing. The Qiagen DNeasy Blood Extraction Kit was used to extract genomic DNA from the blood cell samples. The library was obtained by the immunoSEQ multiplex PCR assay. The multiplex PCR relied on a mix of 60 forward primers for TCR Vbeta segments and 13 reverse primers for TCR Jbeta segments. Amplification of the CDR3 region of rearranged TCR beta genes was performed with a multiplex PCR assay on genomic DNA. The Illumina HiSeq System was used to sequence the amplified TCR beta libraries as 87-base-pair reads. Concerning the study's data processing: In a later analysis, some 80 million unique TCR beta chains were counted across the 666 repertoires, and around 11 million of these chains were shared by at least two donors. Raw reads were error-corrected and collapsed into unique sequences by a nearest-neighbor algorithm in which closely related sequences were merged to remove PCR and sequencing errors. V, D and J gene segments were assigned by aligning CDR3 sequences to IMGT reference sequences. Each retained sequence needed at least a six-nucleotide match to both a V gene segment and a J gene segment. Rearrangements were classified as productive when the CDR3 lacked stop codons and remained in frame with V and J, and all other rearrangements were classified as non-productive. Following IMGT convention, CDR3 was defined as the stretch from the second conserved V-encoded cysteine up to the conserved J-encoded phenylalanine. The earlier analysis of 587 of the donors excluded any sequence lacking an unambiguous match to a single V gene segment. An earlier analysis of a few hundred of the donors called V segments functional above 56.7% productive rearrangements and segregating when the between-donor standard deviation exceeded 5%. To diagnose cytomegalovirus status from the catalog of TCR beta chain sequences, a statistical classification framework was built. In a later analysis, TCR nucleotide sequences were compared against IMGT/GENE-DB human TR gene sequences so that V and J genes could be assigned. A later analysis assigned CDR3 sequences and most-parsimonious VDJ recombination scenarios with the TCRdist pipeline. In a later analysis, each TCR beta chain was defined by its CDR3 amino acid sequence together with its V-gene family, and reads without a unique V-gene family were excluded. To address suspected cross-contamination and a sequencing artifact, a later analysis removed around 600 highly shared, low-generation-probability nucleotide sequences. In a later analysis, a clonal expansion index for each public chain was calculated from normalized within-repertoire ranks of inferred template counts. A later analysis computed generation probabilities with a VDJ recombination model fitted to out-of-frame rearrangements, and checked the results against IGoR. Hypergeometric tests were used in a later analysis to score TCR-TCR, TCR-HLA and TCR-CMV co-occurrence, with a repertoire-size bias correction applied to the TCR pairs. False discovery rates were estimated in a later analysis by permuting HLA or CMV assignments 20 times. A later analysis grouped co-occurring TCRs with DBSCAN, adding TCRdist sequence similarity when clustering within HLA-allele-positive subsets. Repertoires with fewer than 30,000 or more than 120,000 public chains were left out of co-occurrence clustering, as were roughly five repertoires with anomalous nucleotide sharing. Entries here come from immuneACCESS through TCRdb and include only in-frame sequences with V and J called. Some clones fail to appear in such tables; in the studies checked, an unresolved V gene covers under half of the shortfall, and the cause of the remainder is unknown. Clonal size and the V and J genes are those of that table, whereas D and trimming came from the DNA. Across this sample there are fewer than 250,000 clones, with over 65% seen only once. The top ten clones comprise about 3.5% of the sample.

Turning to this clone: The antigen it recognizes is unknown. Per-base qualities were not stored, and no clone one base away is much larger.

The sequence derives from a man in his forties or fifties in good health and CMV-seropositive. The sequenced sample was PBMCs. This sequence uses TRBV11-2 and TRBJ2-1; D gene: possibly TRBD1, on 5 matching bases. The encoded CDR3 is CASSPGTYNEQFF. The nucleotide sequence reads as follows: TGTGCCAGCAGCCCAGGGACCTACAATGAGCAGTTCTTC.